The sequence of this T cell receptor (beta chain) was determined in a study of technical replicates of blood from a handful of donors. This clone was observed a few times. Only in-frame clones appear in the TCRdb table, and some are missing; sequencing was by immunoSEQ multiplex PCR. The sample holds some 83,000 clones, around 92% seen once. The J segment lost 7 bases and the V segment lost 2 bases, leaving 8 bases of the junction unmatched. The germline CDR1 and CDR2 sequences are SGHTA and FQGNSA. The CDR3 consists of 16 residues. Sequencing input: T cells isolated from PBMCs. The source of this sequence is a human donor in good health. The rearrangement joins TRBV7-2 to TRBJ2-3, with 11 bases fitting TRBD2. CDR3 loop: CASSLQIAGGSNTQYF. The CDR3, as DNA: TGTGCCAGCAGCTTACAAATAGCGGGAGGGTCAAATACGCAGTATTTT.